The entry below describes one T cell receptor (beta chain). Its antigen is unidentified. This entry is derived from a study of OX40 agonist ivuxolimab in advanced cancers. Study-wide background: Melanoma, hepatocellular carcinoma, head and neck or renal cell cancer occurred in dose-escalation patients. Study observations and caveats: Undetermined was the antigen specificity of the expanded peripheral T cells. Among the nonresponders, some also had low normalized T-cell clonal expansion.

The CDR3 contains 16 residues. Germline lookup yields CDR1 LNHDA and CDR2 SQIVND (reference sequence). The ends were cut back, 3 bases at V and 0 bases at J, with 12 bases in the middle. Generated by immunoSEQ multiplex PCR, the TCRdb table keeps only in-frame clones and is missing some. The repertoire holds fewer than 50,000 clones, with around nine tenths as singletons. Sequenced material: CD4+ or CD8+ T cells sorted from blood, taken in a trial of the OX40 agonist ivuxolimab. The genes are TRBV19 and TRBJ2-1, with a possible D match to TRBD2 (5 bases). This receptor was taken from an adult with an advanced solid tumor such as melanoma, head and neck, liver or kidney cancer. CDR3 protein: CASSIFGVSSYNEQFF. The CDR3 DNA is TGTGCCAGTAGTATTTTCGGGGTGAGCTCCTACAATGAGCAGTTCTTC.